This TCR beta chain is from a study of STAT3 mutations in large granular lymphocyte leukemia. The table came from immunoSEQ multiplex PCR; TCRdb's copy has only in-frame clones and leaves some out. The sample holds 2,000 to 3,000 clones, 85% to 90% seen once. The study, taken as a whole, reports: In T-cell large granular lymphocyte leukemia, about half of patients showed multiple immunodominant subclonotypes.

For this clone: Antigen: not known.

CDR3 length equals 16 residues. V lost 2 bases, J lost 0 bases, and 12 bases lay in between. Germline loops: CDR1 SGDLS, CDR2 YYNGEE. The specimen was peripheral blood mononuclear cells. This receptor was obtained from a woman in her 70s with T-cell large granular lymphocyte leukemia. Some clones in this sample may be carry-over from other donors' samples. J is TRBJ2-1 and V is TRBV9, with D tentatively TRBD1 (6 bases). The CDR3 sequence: CASSVQGSSSYNEQFF. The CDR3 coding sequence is TGTGCCAGCAGCGTTCAGGGGAGTAGCTCCTACAATGAGCAGTTCTTC.